Following are 30 T cell receptor beta chains from one sample sequenced in a study of OX40 agonist ivuxolimab in advanced cancers. Method: immunoSEQ multiplex PCR; TCRdb's copy keeps in-frame clones and lacks some. Here the sample spans about 34,000 clones, 65% to 90% being singletons. Sequences were derived from CD4+ or CD8+ T cells sorted from blood, sampled in a trial of the OX40 agonist ivuxolimab. The receptor source for this set is an adult with an advanced solid tumor such as melanoma, head and neck, liver or kidney cancer.

This clone was counted a single time. The chain joins TRBV6-5 to TRBJ1-1; D not certain. This CDR3 is 14 amino acids long. Germline values: CDR1 MNHEY, CDR2 SVGAGI. V was cut by 8 bases and J by 0 bases, with 13 bases left in between. DNA of the CDR3: TGTGCCAGCTGGATGGGCCCGATGAACACTGAAGCTTTCTTT. Translated, it gives CASWMGPMNTEAFF.

The gene calls are TRBV5-1 and TRBJ1-6, with 7 bases lining up with TRBD1. J lost 0 bases, V lost 3 bases, and 6 bases had no gene match. Germline lookup yields CDR1 SGHRS and CDR2 YFSETQ. CDR3 length: 17 residues. The CDR3 loop reads CASSSRQGVSYNSPLHF. CDR3 DNA sequence: TGCGCCAGCAGCTCCCGACAGGGCGTCTCCTATAATTCACCCCTCCACTTT.

V and J are TRBV7-3 and TRBJ2-3; 8 nucleotides align to TRBD2. J was trimmed by 2 bases and V by 3 bases; bases with no gene match: 10. Germline V lookup: CDR1 SGHTA, CDR2 FQGTGA. There are 17 residues in the CDR3. The CDR3 protein is CASSLSGGDLATDTQYF. CDR3 in DNA: TGTGCCAGCAGCTTGAGCGGGGGAGACTTAGCCACAGATACGCAGTATTTT.

The rearrangement joins TRBV28 to TRBJ1-6; 7 bases fit TRBD1. This CDR3 contains 15 residues. Germline V gene sequence: CDR1 MDHEN, CDR2 SYDVKM. V trimming: 6 bases; J trimming: 6 bases; junction bases outside the gene matches: 8. The CDR3 loop reads CASRIDRQGNSPLHF. CDR3 coding DNA: TGTGCCAGCAGGATTGACAGACAGGGTAATTCACCCCTCCACTTT.

This chain connects TRBV28 to TRBJ2-2; D ambiguous. Trimming stripped 4 bases from V and 0 bases from J, with 6 bases between. CDR3 length: 14 residues. The germline CDR1 and CDR2 sequences are MDHEN and SYDVKM. CDR3 coding DNA: TGTGCCAGCAGTTCTTTCGCGAACACCGGGGAGCTGTTTTTT. This sequence encodes CASSSFANTGELFF.

CDR3 in amino acids: CASSDSRDGTDTQYF. The CDR3 bases are TGTGCCAGCAGTGACTCACGCGATGGGACAGATACGCAGTATTTT. The chain couples TRBV6-4 to TRBJ2-3; D is unresolved. The V and J ends lost 0 bases and 3 bases respectively, with 10 bases between them. Per germline, CDR1 MRHNA and CDR2 SNTAGT. This CDR3 region has 15 residues.

V gene TRBV5-6 combines with J gene TRBJ2-6; a weak D match, TRBD2 (5 bases). Trimming shortened V by 1 base and J by 1 base, and 18 bases separated the two germline ends. Germline CDR1 and CDR2: SGHDT and YYEEEE. The CDR3 sequence is 19 residues long. The CDR3: CASSLFYGGSRSGANVLTF. The CDR3 DNA reads as TGTGCCAGCAGCTTGTTTTACGGAGGCAGCAGGTCTGGGGCCAACGTCCTGACTTTC.

V is TRBV4-1 and J is TRBJ2-1; D might be TRBD2 (5 bases). The CDR3 sequence is 16 residues long. Trimming removed 0 bases from V and 1 base from J, with 10 bases in between. The germline gives CDR1 MGHRA, CDR2 YSYEKL. CDR3 coding DNA: TGCGCCAGCAGCCAAGAAGGGCGGGCTTCCTACAATGAGCAGTTCTTC. Its protein is CASSQEGRASYNEQFF.

In nucleotides, the CDR3 is TGTGCCAGCAGCTACCGTCGGGACACTGAAGCTTTCTTT. This sequence encodes CASSYRRDTEAFF. The chain has TRBV11-3 and TRBJ1-1; no reliable D call. The CDR3 totals 13 residues. The V end was cut by 4 bases, the J end by 3 bases, with 9 bases between. The V gene's germline CDR1 is SGHNT and CDR2 YENEEA.

The V and J genes are TRBV28 and TRBJ2-5, with D hard to call. V dropped 1 base and J dropped 5 bases, with 5 bases sitting between them. Germline V lookup: CDR1 MDHEN, CDR2 SYDVKM. The CDR3 loop spans 12 amino acids. The CDR3 region is CASSLSGETQYF. DNA of the CDR3: TGTGCCAGCAGTTTATCCGGCGAGACCCAGTACTTC.

The J gene is TRBJ2-3, the V gene TRBV4-1, with D perhaps being TRBD1 or TRBD2 (5 bases each). The V and J ends lost 0 bases and 3 bases respectively, with 10 bases between them. The germline V gene encodes CDR1 MGHRA and CDR2 YSYEKL. The CDR3 runs 15 residues. The CDR3 DNA sequence: TGCGCCAGCAGCCAAGAATCGGGGCCAACAGATACGCAGTATTTT. It codes for CASSQESGPTDTQYF.

V is TRBV7-9 and J is TRBJ2-7; 10 bases align to TRBD1. The CDR3 covers 17 residues. The V gene end was trimmed by 2 bases and the J gene end by 4 bases; junction bases not matched to a gene: 11. From germline, CDR1 is SEHNR and CDR2 FQNEAQ (reference sequence). CDR3 region: CASSLPRTGGLSYEQYF. For the CDR3, the DNA is TGTGCCAGCAGCTTACCTAGGACAGGGGGACTCTCATACGAGCAGTACTTC.

The J gene is TRBJ2-5, the V gene TRBV10-1; D is uncertain. V gave up 3 bases and J gave up 5 bases, with 16 bases separating them. The CDR3 extends over 15 amino acids. Germline CDR1 and CDR2: WNHNN and SYGVQD (reference sequence). The CDR3 nucleotides are TGCGCCAGCAGTGATCGGAAGGGTGAGAGGGAGACCCAGTACTTC. Amino acid sequence: CASSDRKGERETQYF.

This clone was counted a single time. The chain employs TRBV6-1 and TRBJ2-1; 7 bases agree with TRBD1. With 0 bases clipped from V and 7 bases from J, the junction kept 15 bases outside the gene matches. This CDR3 spans 18 amino acids. Germline V gives CDR1 MNHNS, CDR2 SASEGT. The chain's CDR3 is CASSEALLEGGPGNEQFF. The CDR3 DNA sequence: TGTGCCAGCAGTGAAGCGCTTCTGGAAGGGGGCCCAGGTAATGAGCAGTTCTTC.

The CDR3 DNA follows: TGTGCCATCAGGCGGGACAGAGCCTACGAGCAGTACTTC. Amino acids: CAIRRDRAYEQYF. This rearrangement joins TRBV10-3 to TRBJ2-7; D is perhaps TRBD1 (7 bases). Germline V CDR1 and CDR2: ENHRY, SYGVKD. V lost 6 bases and J 2 bases, leaving 11 bases between the germline ends. The CDR3 spans 13 residues.

The sample holds one count of this clone. The V gene is TRBV4-2, the J gene TRBJ2-1; the D gene is possibly TRBD2 (5 bases). Trimming cost V 0 bases and J 10 bases, with 13 bases left between them. Germline-derived CDR1 and CDR2 are LGHNA and YNFKEQ. CDR3 size: 14 residues. CDR3 region: CASSQDVSSAEQFF. The CDR3 bases are TGTGCCAGCAGCCAAGATGTGAGTAGCGCGGAGCAGTTCTTC.

This chain joins TRBV6-5 and TRBJ1-1; TRBD1 is a possible D gene (5 bases). CDR3 size: 15 residues. CDR1 and CDR2 (germline): MNHEY, SVGAGI. The V gene lost 0 bases and the J gene lost 1 base, with 9 bases spanning the gap. For the CDR3, the DNA is TGTGCCAGCAGTTACTCTCGGGGGTGGAACACTGAAGCTTTCTTT. Translated, it gives CASSYSRGWNTEAFF.

The rearrangement joins TRBV6-1 to TRBJ2-7, with 7 bases identical to TRBD1. The CDR3 covers 15 residues. V shed 6 bases, J shed 4 bases, and the junction held 12 bases outside the gene matches. The germline CDR1 and CDR2 sequences are MNHNS and SASEGT. In nucleotides, the CDR3 is TGTGCCAGCAGCGGACCCGACAGGGTTTTTTACGAGCAGTACTTC. It translates to CASSGPDRVFYEQYF.

The chain has TRBV27 and TRBJ2-7, with a weak D call TRBD2 (6 bases). The germline V gene encodes CDR1 MNHEY and CDR2 SMNVEV (reference sequence). This CDR3 is 13 amino acids long. The V end was cut by 2 bases, the J end by 4 bases, with 9 bases between. The CDR3 DNA follows: TGTGCCAGCAGTTTACGGGGGTTATACGAGCAGTACTTC. Translation gives CASSLRGLYEQYF.

The chain joins TRBV7-8 to TRBJ2-5; D is unclear. The V end was cut by 3 bases, the J end by 2 bases, with 10 bases between. CDR3 length: 14 residues. CDR1 and CDR2 (germline): SGHVS, FQNEAQ. The chain's CDR3 is CASSFTRGQETQYF. CDR3 coding DNA: TGTGCCAGCAGCTTCACCCGAGGTCAAGAGACCCAGTACTTC.

This rearrangement joins TRBV6-6 to TRBJ2-6; D is ambiguous. Per the germline V gene, CDR1 is MNHNY and CDR2 is SVGAGI (reference sequence). Trimming took 3 bases from V and 0 from J, leaving 6 bases between them. The CDR3 runs to 15 residues. The CDR3 DNA follows: TGTGCCAGCAGTTATCATGACTCTGGGGCCAACGTCCTGACTTTC. Protein sequence: CASSYHDSGANVLTF.

In DNA, the CDR3 is TGTGCCAGCAGCTTATCCCCCTCCAATGAGCAGTTCTTC. Its translation is CASSLSPSNEQFF. This sequence joins TRBV11-3 and TRBJ2-1, with D uncertain. The CDR3 sequence is 13 residues long. V dropped 2 bases and J dropped 6 bases, with 8 bases sitting between them. Germline CDR1 is SGHNT and CDR2 is YENEEA.

CDR3 sequence (DNA): TGTGCCAGCAGTTCCTCCCACCTCGGGACGGCTGAAAAACTGTTTTTT. Protein product: CASSSSHLGTAEKLFF. V gene TRBV6-5 combines with J gene TRBJ1-4; tentative D call: TRBD1 (5 bases). The CDR3 contains 16 residues. Trimming left V 4 bases short and J 7 bases short, with 19 bases between. The germline CDR1 and CDR2 sequences are MNHEY and SVGAGI.

V gene TRBV30 combines with J gene TRBJ2-2, with 11 bases fitting TRBD1. Germline V gene lookup returns CDR1 GTSNPN and CDR2 SVGIG (reference sequence). This CDR3 has 16 amino acids. V was clipped by 0 bases and J by 5 bases; unmatched bases: 5. CDR3 loop: CAWSVYGTGGTGELFF. In nucleotides, the CDR3 is TGTGCCTGGAGTGTTTATGGGACAGGGGGTACCGGGGAGCTGTTTTTT.

The chain joins TRBV10-3 to TRBJ2-1; 15 positions agree with TRBD2. Unmatched junction bases numbered 4, after V lost 11 bases and J lost 2 bases. The CDR3 runs 15 residues. Looked up from germline, CDR1 is ENHRY and CDR2 is SYGVKD. The CDR3 is CASGTSGGTYNEQFF. For the CDR3, the DNA is TGTGCCTCTGGGACTAGCGGGGGGACCTACAATGAGCAGTTCTTC.

The rearrangement links TRBV19 to TRBJ2-7; D ambiguous. Trimming shortened V by 3 bases and J by 1 base, and 7 bases separated the two germline ends. Germline V gives CDR1 LNHDA, CDR2 SQIVND (reference sequence). This CDR3 region has 13 residues. This CDR3 reads CASSIMNSYEQYF. In nucleotides, the CDR3 is TGTGCCAGTAGTATCATGAATTCCTACGAGCAGTACTTC.

This clone has only a few counts. The chain combines TRBV5-1 with TRBJ2-3; possibly TRBD2 for D (5 bases). The germline CDR1 and CDR2 sequences are SGHRS and YFSETQ. The V end lost 3 bases, the J end lost 4 bases, and 15 bases lay between the germline ends. The CDR3 is 15 amino acids. CDR3 in amino acids: CASSWGVMGPDTQYF. DNA for the CDR3: TGCGCCAGCAGCTGGGGAGTAATGGGCCCAGATACGCAGTATTTT.

The rearrangement uses TRBV6-6 and TRBJ1-1; D is unresolved. Germline lookup yields CDR1 MNHNY and CDR2 SVGAGI (reference sequence). Trimming removed 0 bases at V and 4 bases at J, with 9 bases between. The CDR3 loop spans 14 amino acids. The CDR3 loop is CASSYSGVGTEAFF. CDR3 nucleotides: TGTGCCAGCAGTTACTCAGGTGTTGGCACTGAAGCTTTCTTT.

This clone was detected only a few times. CDR3 loop: CASSLGPYGETQYF. CDR3 DNA: TGTGCCAGCAGCTTAGGGCCCTATGGGGAGACCCAGTACTTC. This chain uses TRBV7-3 with TRBJ2-5; D is unclear. Germline assignment: CDR1 SGHTA and CDR2 FQGTGA. Trimming removed 2 bases from V and 5 bases from J, with 12 bases in between. This CDR3 is 14 amino acids long. Filled out from reference TRBV7-3 and TRBJ2-5, the complete variable domain reads GAGVSQTPSNKVTEKGKYVELRCDPISGHTALYWYRQSLGQGPEFLIYFQGTGAADDSGLPNDRFFAVRPEGSVSTLKIQRTERGDSAVYLCASSLGPYGETQYFGPGTRLLVL.

The chain employs TRBV14 and TRBJ2-1; perhaps TRBD2 as D (7 bases). Germline CDR1 SGHDN, CDR2 FVKESK. V was shortened by 0 bases and J by 5 bases, with 14 bases between the two germline ends. The CDR3 extends over 16 amino acids. CDR3 bases: TGTGCCAGCAGCCAAGATTGGGAGGGGGGGGACAATGAGCAGTTCTTC. It specifies CASSQDWEGGDNEQFF.